The rows below give T cell receptor beta chains drawn from one sample of a study of tumor-infiltrating lymphocytes in primary liver carcinoma. TCRdb re-analysed the multiplex PCR reads in MiXCR, keeping a single row per CDR3 protein. The table shows 80,000 or so distinct CDR3 sequences, with 71% occurring only once. Sequencing used liver tumor tissue from sampling region 4. The receptors come from a woman aged 60-75 years with primary liver carcinoma and hepatitis B virus infection. CDR3s include the opening cysteine and the closing phenylalanine or tryptophan. Fields, in order: clone size, D gene, J gene, V gene, CDR3 protein, CDR3 DNA. The D gene is left open where the match is weak. The size of a clone is reported for some rows only, either as once, few or many, or as a class for expanded clones.

>once|.|TRBJ2-1|TRBV24-1
CATSDLNGKYNEQFF
TGTGCGACCAGTGATTTGAACGGGAAGTACAATGAGCAGTTCTTC
>few|.|TRBJ2-7|TRBV21-1
CASSNPGLAGDTPLYEQYF
TGTGCCAGCAGCAACCCGGGACTAGCGGGAGATACCCCACTCTACGAGCAGTACTTC
>.|.|TRBJ2-2|TRBV12-3/TRBV12-4
CVSSFLAQTNTGELFF
TGTGTCAGCAGTTTTCTGGCGCAAACGAACACCGGGGAGCTGTTTTTT
>.|TRBD2|TRBJ2-7|TRBV20-1
CSARAGTSGRGSSYEQYF
TGCAGTGCTAGAGCCGGGACTAGCGGGAGGGGGAGCTCCTACGAGCAGTACTTC
>.|.|TRBJ2-3|TRBV29-1
CRVGRSPDGSLADTQYF
TGCAGGGTTGGGCGAAGCCCGGACGGAAGCCTTGCAGATACGCAGTATTTT
>.|.|TRBJ2-3|TRBV4-2
CVSSQDRGNGGTDTQYF
TGTGTCAGCAGCCAAGATAGAGGGAACGGAGGCACAGATACGCAGTATTTT
>.|TRBD2|TRBJ2-1|TRBV7-3
CASSPGGGVRSYNEQFF
TGTGCTAGCAGCCCCGGTGGGGGGGTGAGGTCCTACAATGAGCAGTTCTTC
>.|TRBD1|TRBJ2-6|TRBV6-1
CASSEQGAGANLLTF
TGTGCCAGCAGTGAACAGGGGGCTGGGGCAAACCTCCTGACTTTC
>.|.|TRBJ2-3|TRBV11-2
CASSSGGLTYTSDTQYF
TGTGCCAGCAGCTCAGGGGGACTGACGTACACGTCTGATACGCAGTATTTT
>.|.|TRBJ2-7|TRBV4-2
CASSPSVGLRKPASLHEQYF
TGTGCCAGCAGCCCCTCGGTCGGCTTGAGGAAACCGGCTTCCCTCCACGAGCAGTACTTC
>.|.|TRBJ2-7|TRBV29-1
CRVGTPYEQYF
TGCCGCGTCGGGACTCCTTACGAACAGTACTTC
>.|.|TRBJ1-1|TRBV29-1
CSVGEGWGMNTEAFF
TGCAGCGTTGGTGAAGGATGGGGTATGAACACTGAAGCTTTCTTT
>.|.|TRBJ2-1|TRBV11-2
CARSAGSHNEQFF
TGTGCCAGGAGTGCCGGGAGCCACAATGAGCAGTTCTTC
>once|.|TRBJ2-1|TRBV11-2
CASSHRPAESGEQFF
TGTGCCAGCAGCCATAGGCCAGCGGAGTCGGGCGAGCAGTTCTTC
>many|.|TRBJ2-7|TRBV10-2
CASSDRTTLYEQYF
TGCGCCAGCAGTGATCGGACTACCTTGTACGAGCAGTACTTC
>.|TRBD2|TRBJ2-1|TRBV18
CASSPVSSGSTYNEQFF
TGTGCCAGCTCACCAGTGTCTAGCGGGTCAACCTACAATGAGCAGTTCTTC
>many|.|TRBJ2-2|TRBV2
CASSLQTGQGTGELFF
TGTGCCAGCAGTCTACAGACAGGACAAGGCACCGGGGAGCTGTTTTTT
>.|.|TRBJ1-2|TRBV29-1
CSLHDTPNYGYTF
TGCAGCCTTCATGACACCCCTAACTATGGCTACACCTTC
>many|.|TRBJ2-3|TRBV5-1
CASSFWTDSTDTQYF
TGCGCCAGCAGCTTCTGGACAGACAGCACAGATACGCAGTATTTT
>.|TRBD1|TRBJ2-7|TRBV11-3
CASSPGAGGNYELYF
TGTGCCAGCAGCCCCGGGGCAGGGGGCAATTACGAGCTGTACTTC
>.|TRBD1|TRBJ2-2|TRBV7-9
CASSFRTGRAGELFF
TGTGCCAGCAGCTTTAGGACAGGGCGGGCCGGGGAGCTGTTTTTT
>.|.|TRBJ2-2|TRBV12-3/TRBV12-4
CASSSISTGELFF
TGTGCCAGCAGTTCAATATCCACCGGGGAGCTGTTTTTT
>.|.|TRBJ2-5|TRBV7-2
CTSSLVSSQETQYF
TGTACCAGCAGCTTAGTTTCTAGCCAAGAGACGCAGTACTTC
>.|.|TRBJ2-3|TRBV12-3/TRBV12-4
CASSPGDKIYSDTQYF
TGTGCCAGCAGTCCAGGGGACAAAATCTACTCAGATACGCAGTATTTT
>.|.|TRBJ1-2|TRBV29-1
CRVGERGYGYTF
TGCAGAGTTGGGGAGAGGGGCTATGGCTACACCTTC
>.|TRBD2|TRBJ2-2|TRBV7-9
CASRRKTSGSTTRELFF
TGTGCCAGCAGGCGAAAGACTAGCGGGAGCACCACCAGGGAGCTGTTTTTT
>medium-sized|TRBD1|TRBJ2-2|TRBV29-1
CSSRTGETGELFF
TGCAGCTCTCGGACAGGGGAGACCGGGGAGCTGTTTTTT
>.|TRBD2|TRBJ2-1|TRBV28
CASSILRGLAYNKQFF
TGTGCCAGCAGTATCCTTAGGGGACTAGCCTACAATAAGCAGTTCTTC
>.|TRBD2|TRBJ2-2|TRBV12-5
CASGLSPSGNYTGELFF
TGTGCTAGCGGTTTGTCTCCTAGCGGGAATTATACCGGGGAGCTGTTTTTT